These 17 T cell receptor beta chains share one sample of origin, sequenced in a study of identical twins. TCRdb independently ran MiXCR on the 5' RACE reads; one entry per CDR3 protein. The sample records fewer than 250,000 distinct CDR3 sequences, around 8.1% being singletons. This sample was also put to use in a study of yellow fever vaccine responses in identical twins.

Sequenced sample: memory (CD45RO+) T cells sorted from blood. The receptors shown here come from a woman aged 18-29 years in good health.

The CDR3 DNA is TGTGCCAGCAGCCTCGGGGGCGGGCGGGCCCAAGCCAAAAACATTCAGTACTTC. Translating gives CASSLGGGRAQAKNIQYF. The chain has TRBV11-1 and TRBJ2-4; D possibly uses TRBD1 or TRBD2 (6 bases each). The CDR3 is made up of 18 amino acids. V was pared by 5 bases and J by 0 bases, with 20 bases between. The germline V gene encodes CDR1 SGHAT and CDR2 FQDESV (reference sequence).

This clonotype was recorded a few times. This rearrangement joins TRBV5-1 to TRBJ2-7; the D call may be TRBD1 or TRBD2 (5 bases each). CDR1 is SGHRS, CDR2 YFSETQ, per germline. This CDR3 contains 13 residues. V was cut by 2 bases and J by 3 bases, with 9 bases left in between. Written as DNA, the CDR3 is TGCGCCAGCAGCTTCGAGGGGATCTACGAGCAGTACTTC. Encoded protein: CASSFEGIYEQYF.

CDR3 coding DNA: TGTGCCAGCAGCTTAGCGCTGGGAAGCGGAGAGACCCAGTACTTC. Protein product: CASSLALGSGETQYF. The chain joins TRBV7-6 to TRBJ2-5; TRBD2 is a possible D gene (5 bases). The germline V gene has CDR1 SGHVS and CDR2 FNYEAQ. The germline V and J ends were trimmed by 0 bases and 4 bases, with 12 bases remaining between them. This CDR3 spans 15 amino acids.

The rearrangement joins TRBV3-1 to TRBJ2-6, with TRBD1 as a possible D gene (5 bases). The CDR3 runs to 18 residues. V dropped 4 bases and J dropped 0 bases, with 16 bases sitting between them. The germline CDR1 and CDR2 sequences are LGHDT and YNNKEL (reference sequence). The CDR3 DNA reads TGTGCCAGCAGCCCCCTGACAGTGGGGTTCTCTGGGGCCAACGTCCTGACTTTC. Translating gives CASSPLTVGFSGANVLTF.

The genes are TRBV6-1 and TRBJ1-1; 7 nucleotides match TRBD1. The length of the CDR3 is 14 residues. The ends lost 7 bases at V and 0 bases at J; junction bases unmatched: 5. Germline V gene data show CDR1 as MNHNS and CDR2 as SASEGT. This CDR3 is CASNLQGMNTEAFF. In DNA, the CDR3 is TGTGCCAGCAACTTACAGGGGATGAACACTGAAGCTTTCTTT.

This clonotype appeared a few times. V is TRBV7-2 and J is TRBJ2-7; D remains unclear. With 8 bases removed from V and 2 bases from J, the gap between germline ends came to 13 bases. The germline CDR1 and CDR2 sequences are SGHTA and FQGNSA. This CDR3 is built from 13 residues. The CDR3: CASRLGPPYEQYF. In DNA form, the CDR3 reads TGTGCCAGCCGTCTAGGCCCCCCCTACGAGCAGTACTTC.

This chain uses TRBV15 with TRBJ2-4; 9 bases match TRBD2. CDR3 length equals 14 residues. Germline assignment: CDR1 LNHNV and CDR2 YYDKDF (reference sequence). V dropped 0 bases and J dropped 14; count of bases not matched to a gene: 8. CDR3 DNA sequence: TGTGCCACCAGCAGAGATCGAGGCGGGAGGGCTGAGTACTTC. Residues: CATSRDRGGRAEYF.

The chain is built from TRBV20-1 and TRBJ2-7, with a possible D match to TRBD1 (7 bases). Trimming pared 6 bases from V and 3 bases from J, leaving 15 bases between. Germline assignment: CDR1 DFQATT and CDR2 SNEGSKA (reference sequence). This CDR3 is 13 amino acids long. CDR3 bases: TGCAGTGCCCCGGGTCAGGGGGGCTACGAGCAGTACTTC. Protein: CSAPGQGGYEQYF.

The chain recombines TRBV7-2 with TRBJ2-1, with D possibly TRBD2 on 7 matching bases. V lost 1 base and J lost 10, with 11 bases in between. Germline V gene data show CDR1 as SGHTA and CDR2 as FQGNSA. The CDR3 sequence is 13 residues long. The CDR3 loop is CASSLEGGAEQFF. The CDR3 region has the DNA TGTGCCAGCAGCTTAGAGGGGGGGGCGGAGCAGTTCTTC.

The chain employs TRBV30 and TRBJ1-2; D unresolved. The length of the CDR3 is 13 residues. Germline V lookup: CDR1 GTSNPN, CDR2 SVGIG (reference sequence). The V gene lost 2 bases and the J gene lost 0 bases, with 7 bases spanning the gap. The CDR3 protein is CAWSSGTNYGYTF. The CDR3 coding sequence is TGTGCCTGGAGTTCGGGGACTAACTATGGCTACACCTTC.

The V and J genes are TRBV4-3 and TRBJ2-7, with D tentatively TRBD2 (6 bases). The CDR3 runs 15 residues. Trimming removed 0 bases from V and 7 bases from J, with 16 bases in between. Germline CDR1 reads LGHNA; CDR2 reads YSLEER. The CDR3 DNA reads as TGCGCCAGCAGCCAAGACCGGGGGTTTGGTGTTGAGCAGTACTTC. Encoded protein: CASSQDRGFGVEQYF.

A few counts support this clonotype. Here the CDR3 DNA reads TGTGCCATCACAATCCCGCGGGGGGTGCGGACTGAAGCTTTCTTT. Translated: CAITIPRGVRTEAFF. This chain connects TRBV6-1 to TRBJ1-1; D may be TRBD1 (5 bases). CDR3 length equals 15 residues. CDR1 and CDR2 (germline): MNHNS, SASEGT. V gave up 10 bases and J gave up 5 bases, with 23 bases separating them.

The chain employs TRBV28 and TRBJ1-5; TRBD1 is a possible D gene (6 bases). Germline V CDR1 and CDR2: MDHEN, SYDVKM. CDR3 length: 14 amino acids. Deletions cut 6 bases from V and 7 bases from J, with 16 bases between. CDR3 amino acids: CASRLTGSGQPQHF. CDR3 sequence (DNA): TGTGCCAGCAGGCTGACAGGTTCCGGACAGCCCCAGCATTTT.

CDR3 nucleotides: TGTGCCAGCAGTGTAGGGTCAGCCAAAAACATTCAGTACTTC. Protein product: CASSVGSAKNIQYF. The chain uses TRBV12-3 or TRBV12-4 and TRBJ2-4; D uncertain. Trimming cost V 5 bases and J 0 bases, with 8 bases left between them. The CDR3 runs to 14 residues.

By sample share, this clonotype is medium-sized. The chain combines TRBV24-1 with TRBJ2-2, with 7 bases identical to TRBD1. Germline V lookup: CDR1 KGHDR, CDR2 SFDVKD. The ends lost 7 bases at V and 3 bases at J; junction bases unmatched: 4. The CDR3 extends over 14 amino acids. CDR3 nucleotide sequence: TGTGCCACCAGCCCAGGGACAGACACCGGGGAGCTGTTTTTT. Protein sequence: CATSPGTDTGELFF.

Ten or more counts support this clonotype. DNA for the CDR3: TGTGCCAGCAGCTCGACAGGGAACAGGGATTCCGGCTACACCTTC. Amino acid sequence: CASSSTGNRDSGYTF. The chain couples TRBV7-8 to TRBJ1-2; 7 bases are shared with TRBD1. The CDR3 spans 15 residues. Germline CDR1 reads SGHVS; CDR2 reads FQNEAQ. J gave up 8 bases and V 4 bases, and 13 bases lay outside the gene matches. Filled out from reference TRBV7-8 and TRBJ1-2, the complete variable domain reads GAGVSQSPRYKVAKRGQDVALRCDPISGHVSLFWYQQALGQGPEFLTYFQNEAQLDKSGLPSDRFFAERPEGSVSTLKIQRTQQEDSAVYLCASSSTGNRDSGYTFGSGTRLTVV.

This clonotype was counted ten times or more. The V and J genes are TRBV5-1 and TRBJ2-7, with 9 positions matching TRBD1. Germline V gene sequence: CDR1 SGHRS, CDR2 YFSETQ. This CDR3 has 15 amino acids. V lost 3 bases, J lost 4 bases, and 8 bases stayed unmatched. In nucleotides, the CDR3 is TGCGCCAGCAGCTCAAATACAGGGGGCTTGTACGAGCAGTACTTC. Protein sequence: CASSSNTGGLYEQYF.